The rows below give T cell receptor beta chains drawn from one sample of a study of cytomegalovirus exposure and HLA in healthy donors. TCRdb keeps only in-frame clones here, not all; method: immunoSEQ multiplex PCR. Here the sample spans over 85,000 clones, around 77% being singletons. Sequences were obtained from PBMCs. These receptors came from a female donor in good health and CMV-seronegative. Both conserved end residues are part of each CDR3. D genes are given only for firm matches. Size is stated for part of the rows, as once, few or many counts, or as a class when the clone is expanded.

J,D,size,V,CDR3,DNA
TRBJ2-1,TRBD1,-,TRBV7-6,CASSLPQGYEQFF,TGTGCCAGCAGCTTACCACAGGGGTATGAGCAGTTCTTC
TRBJ2-7,TRBD2,few,TRBV28,CASSSGTSVFYEQYF,TGTGCCAGCAGCTCCGGCACTAGCGTCTTCTACGAGCAGTACTTC
TRBJ2-2,-,-,TRBV7-9,CASSLVHGNTGELFF,TGTGCCAGCAGCTTAGTACATGGGAACACCGGGGAGCTGTTTTTT
TRBJ2-3,TRBD1,-,TRBV27,CASIRTGGTDTQYF,TGTGCCAGCATAAGGACAGGTGGCACAGATACGCAGTATTTT
TRBJ1-5,TRBD1,-,TRBV7-2,CASSRTGANQPQHF,TGTGCCAGCAGCCGGACAGGGGCGAATCAGCCCCAGCATTTT
TRBJ1-6,-,-,TRBV9,CASSVEGSGNSPLHF,TGTGCCAGCAGCGTAGAGGGGTCGGGTAACTCACCCCTCCACTTT
TRBJ2-2,TRBD2,-,TRBV5-1,CASSWASGGVGELFF,TGCGCCAGCAGCTGGGCTAGCGGGGGTGTCGGGGAGCTGTTTTTT
TRBJ1-2,-,-,TRBV7-8,CASITRTGGYTF,TGTGCCAGCATCACACGTACGGGGGGCTACACCTTC
TRBJ2-3,TRBD2,-,TRBV19,CASSDRLTSSGGRNTQYF,TGTGCCAGTAGCGACCGCTTGACTAGTTCGGGGGGAAGAAATACGCAGTATTTT
TRBJ1-4,-,-,TRBV4-1,CASSQTSTATNEKLFF,TGCGCCAGCAGCCAAACCTCTACTGCAACTAATGAAAAACTGTTTTTT
TRBJ2-7,-,-,TRBV6-5,CASSPTGSYEQYF,TGTGCCAGCAGCCCGACAGGATCCTACGAGCAGTACTTC
TRBJ1-2,-,-,TRBV6-1,CASSEIGGSNYGYTF,TGTGCCAGCAGTGAAATCGGGGGATCTAACTATGGCTACACCTTC
TRBJ2-2,TRBD2,-,TRBV11-2,CASSLPTSGTTGELFF,TGTGCCAGCAGTCTCCCGACTAGCGGGACAACCGGGGAGCTGTTTTTT
TRBJ1-5,TRBD1,few,TRBV11-2,CASSLAGGSNQPQHF,TGTGCCAGCAGCTTAGCAGGGGGGAGCAATCAGCCCCAGCATTTT
TRBJ1-1,TRBD1,-,TRBV4-1,CASSQGGDRTNTEAFF,TGCGCCAGCAGCCAAGGAGGGGACAGGACGAACACTGAAGCTTTCTTT